A selection of T cell receptor beta chains follows, all from one sample in a study of T cell responses to AZD1222 COVID-19 vaccine. Profiled with immunoSEQ multiplex PCR; TCRdb holds only in-frame clones, not every one. The sample shows 150,000 to 200,000 clones, around 94% of them seen only once. The sequenced sample was peripheral blood, obtained on day 0 of AZD1222 vaccination. Source of these receptors: an adult in good health. The CDR3 runs from the conserved cysteine through the conserved F or W.

V gene	CDR3 protein
TRBV7-9	CASSQTAAAFF
TRBV6-5	CATSEQSGNTIYF
TRBV30	CAWSQGNYGYTF
TRBV20-1	CSARRAETQYF
TRBV15	CATSRWSSSATDTQYF
TRBV6-5	CASRTTGLGNSPLHF
TRBV25-1	CASSGGDGYQPQHF
TRBV6-5	CASRRQGSPLHF
TRBV2	CASSEKDTYQLAKNIQYF
TRBV30	CAWSGGQSKAFF
TRBV3-1/TRBV3-2	CASSQASARTGNTIYF
TRBV2	CASSEASPVSEQYF
TRBV28	CASSSNTQYF
TRBV7-2	CASSLYGHGSPYEQYF
TRBV12-3/TRBV12-4	CASSPSVGGYTF
TRBV18	CASSRNQGARDEKLFF
TRBV25-1	CASSELGGDTGELFF
TRBV11-2	CASSLGDREVSPLHF
TRBV9	CASSVGWENTEAFF
TRBV10-3	CAIREDSAGSTEAFF
TRBV3-1/TRBV3-2	CASSQAGNRGFTEAFF
TRBV5-4	CASSLGSGYTF
TRBV5-4	CASSNAGGRGSPLHF
TRBV19	CAIRDFYNEQFF
TRBV6-5	CASSHGSAGELFF
TRBV4-1	CASSQERDNYGYTF
TRBV7-3	CASSLEPPGELFF
TRBV2	CASSGRVDGTEETQYF
TRBV12-3/TRBV12-4	CASGRQTENEQFF
TRBV19	CASSLPRGGALQPQHF
TRBV28	CASSRQGGNSPLHF
TRBV2	CASEGNDQPQHF
TRBV9	CASSVTGDQPQHF
TRBV10-2	CASSEDSSSYNEQFF
TRBV15	CATSEGDRKLFF
TRBV5-8	CASSLGGYPLWDTEAFF
TRBV5-5	CASSSPMGRGVTGELFF
TRBV5-1	CASSLTPRGSGTEAFF
TRBV24-1	CATSAGVGSPLHF
TRBV10-2	CASGSSQGDDTEAFF
TRBV6-5	CASAVERTYEQYF
TRBV19	CASTPTRDRGNTEAFF
TRBV11-2	CASSWGVFIDSGELFF
TRBV6-5	CASSRPFSYGYTF
TRBV5-6	CASSLAQQLEQYF
TRBV11-1	CASNAGHSGANVLTF
TRBV5-1	CASSLGQVSGNTIYF
TRBV4-1	CASSRTSGSNEQFF
TRBV7-9	CASSAIQVNTEAFF
TRBV28	CASTLGSGRSGELFF
TRBV6-5	CASRSGDRNTEAFF
TRBV29-1	CSGESDRVNREAFF
TRBV12-3/TRBV12-4	CASSFINEQFF